This passage covers 16 T cell receptor beta chains from one sample sequenced in a study of cytomegalovirus exposure and HLA in healthy donors. PCR amplification relied on 60 Vbeta primers (plus 13 Jbeta primers). The method was immunoSEQ multiplex PCR; TCRdb's version includes in-frame clones alone and lacks a portion of them. The sample yields 170,000 or so clones, approximately 80% seen once. Sequences were obtained from PBMCs. The receptors here all came from a man between 18 and 35 years old in good health and CMV-seronegative.

This clone was detected a few times. The chain carries TRBV6-5 and TRBJ1-1; the match to TRBD1 covers 8 bases. V shed 2 bases, J shed 5 bases, and the junction held 10 bases outside the gene matches. Looked up from germline, CDR1 is MNHEY and CDR2 is SVGAGI. The CDR3 consists of 16 residues. As DNA, the CDR3 is TGTGCCAGCAGTTACGGACTGCAGGGGGCGCGGACTGAAGCTTTCTTT. Protein: CASSYGLQGARTEAFF.

Only a few counts were recorded for this clone. For the CDR3, the DNA is TGTGCCAGCAGTTTGGCGTCAGGGGGTGGCTACACCTTC. Amino acid sequence: CASSLASGGGYTF. V is TRBV6-7 and J is TRBJ1-2; 7 bases are shared with TRBD1. TRBV6-7 is an ORF, with its function uncertain. The CDR3 covers 13 residues. V dropped 4 bases and J dropped 7; count of bases not matched to a gene: 6.

This rearrangement joins TRBV11-3 to TRBJ2-3; 9 bases fit TRBD2. The CDR3 loop spans 16 amino acids. V lost 5 bases, J lost 1 base, and 7 bases stayed unmatched. The germline gives CDR1 SGHNT, CDR2 YENEEA. In nucleotides, the CDR3 is TGTGCCAGCAGCCCAGAGGCTAGCGGGGGCACAGATACGCAGTATTTT. Its translation: CASSPEASGGTDTQYF.

This clone was seen a single time. The genes are TRBV6-1 and TRBJ1-5; TRBD1 agrees at 8 bases. Germline CDR1 is MNHNS and CDR2 is SASEGT. The ends lost 5 bases at V and 6 bases at J; junction bases unmatched: 9. This CDR3 is 15 amino acids long. CDR3: CASSQQGVAGQPQHF. CDR3 DNA: TGTGCCAGCAGTCAACAGGGGGTTGCAGGTCAGCCCCAGCATTTT.

V gene TRBV27 combines with J gene TRBJ1-4; a possible D gene is TRBD1 (6 bases). Germline V CDR1 and CDR2: MNHEY, SMNVEV (reference sequence). The germline V and J ends were trimmed by 8 bases and 8 bases, with 21 bases remaining between them. The CDR3 length is 15 residues. DNA of the CDR3: TGTGCCAGCGGGCAAACAGGGTTCGGGGAAGAAAAACTGTTTTTT. Translating gives CASGQTGFGEEKLFF.

The CDR3 is CASSIDTVNSPLHF. In nucleotides, the CDR3 is TGTGCCAGTAGTATTGACACCGTTAATTCACCCCTCCACTTT. The rearrangement joins TRBV19 to TRBJ1-6; D call uncertain. The CDR3 covers 14 residues. V lost 3 bases, J lost 6 bases, and 9 bases lay in between. The V gene's germline CDR1 is LNHDA and CDR2 SQIVND (reference sequence).

This chain links TRBV6-5 with TRBJ1-1, with 8 bases lining up with TRBD1. J gave up 1 base and V 4 bases, and 2 bases lay outside the gene matches. CDR3 length: 14 residues. CDR1 is MNHEY, CDR2 SVGAGI, per germline. CDR3 bases: TGTGCCAGCAGTTCAGGGGGCGGGAACACTGAAGCTTTCTTT. This codes for CASSSGGGNTEAFF.

The genes are TRBV6-1 and TRBJ2-1, with a possible D match to TRBD1 (5 bases). The V end was cut by 0 bases, the J end by 6 bases, with 12 bases between. CDR3 length: 15 amino acids. Germline V gene lookup returns CDR1 MNHNS and CDR2 SASEGT. Here the CDR3 DNA reads TGTGCCAGCAGTGAAGCGGGCAGGGCTTCCAATGAGCAGTTCTTC. Translated: CASSEAGRASNEQFF.

This clone was seen just once. The chain uses TRBV6-1 and TRBJ1-3; TRBD1 might be the D (6 bases). This CDR3 has 14 amino acids. V lost 6 bases and J lost 4, with 13 bases in between. Per the germline V gene, CDR1 is MNHNS and CDR2 is SASEGT. The DNA for the CDR3 is TGTGCCAGCAGAGCCACAGGGATAGGAAACACCATATATTTT. Protein sequence: CASRATGIGNTIYF.

This clone was recorded only once. The chain recombines TRBV7-3 with TRBJ2-1; 10 bases are shared with TRBD2. Germline values: CDR1 SGHTA, CDR2 FQGTGA. Trimming at V came to 5 bases and at J to 5 bases, leaving 6 bases not matched to a gene. The CDR3 length is 15 residues. This CDR3 reads CASSAGLAEHNEQFF. In nucleotides, the CDR3 is TGTGCCAGCAGCGCAGGACTAGCGGAACACAATGAGCAGTTCTTC.

This chain uses TRBV18 with TRBJ2-1; 10 bases are a match to TRBD2. The ends lost 3 bases at V and 4 bases at J; junction bases unmatched: 3. Germline loops: CDR1 KGHSH, CDR2 LQKENI. The CDR3 is 15 residues long. The DNA of the CDR3 is TGTGCCAGCTCACCCGGACTAGCGGCTTACAATGAGCAGTTCTTC. Its protein is CASSPGLAAYNEQFF.

This clone was counted a single time. This sequence joins TRBV18 and TRBJ2-7; tentative D call: TRBD2 (6 bases). The length of the CDR3 is 13 residues. CDR1 is KGHSH and CDR2 is LQKENI in the germline V gene. The V and J ends lost 6 bases and 4 bases respectively, with 13 bases between them. CDR3 bases: TGTGCCAGCTCCCCTCCCGGACTATACGAGCAGTACTTC. This translates into CASSPPGLYEQYF.

This clone was seen just once. V and J are TRBV5-1 and TRBJ2-3; 7 bases agree with TRBD1. There are 18 residues in the CDR3. Per the germline V gene, CDR1 is SGHRS and CDR2 is YFSETQ. Trimming took 4 bases from V and 2 from J; bases not matched to a gene: 16. The CDR3, as DNA: TGCGCCAGCAGCCCCGTCCTATTATTGGGACAGATCACAGATACGCAGTATTTT. This translates into CASSPVLLLGQITDTQYF.

V is TRBV5-6 and J is TRBJ2-1; 10 bases agree with TRBD2. Per germline, CDR1 SGHDT and CDR2 YYEEEE. Trimming took 1 base from V and 2 from J; bases not matched to a gene: 6. This CDR3 has 17 amino acids. The CDR3, as DNA: TGTGCCAGCAGCTTGTTAGCGGGGGGTAACCCCTACAATGAGCAGTTCTTC. This translates into CASSLLAGGNPYNEQFF.

This clone was observed a handful of times. The rearrangement uses TRBV29-1 and TRBJ1-4, with 7 bases fitting TRBD1. The germline CDR1 and CDR2 sequences are SQVTM and ANQGSEA. Trimming took 7 bases from V and 0 from J; bases not matched to a gene: 2. The CDR3 is 13 amino acids. The DNA of the CDR3 is TGCAGCGCTGGGACAGCAACTAATGAAAAACTGTTTTTT. It encodes CSAGTATNEKLFF.

The chain has TRBV7-8 and TRBJ1-1; D is undetermined. Germline CDR1 and CDR2: SGHVS and FQNEAQ. The CDR3 contains 15 residues. Trimming cost V 5 bases and J 0 bases, with 13 bases left between them. DNA of the CDR3: TGTGCCAGCAGCCAGAGGAGAGCCTTGAACACTGAAGCTTTCTTT. It encodes CASSQRRALNTEAFF.